Following are 14 T cell receptor beta chains from one sample sequenced in a study of breast tumors, draining lymph nodes, adjacent tissues. Axillary draining lymph nodes of breast cancer patients supplied the node samples. TCRdb independently ran MiXCR on the multiplex PCR reads; one entry per CDR3 protein. The sample has 200,000 or so distinct CDR3 sequences, roughly 29% seen once. Sequenced material: axillary lymph node tissue. These receptor sequences come from a female donor with breast cancer. Some clones in this sample may be carry-over from other donors' samples.

At least ten counts were recorded for this clonotype. The genes are TRBV20-1 and TRBJ2-7; 11 bases agree with TRBD2. The CDR3 has 14 amino acids. CDR1 is DFQATT, CDR2 SNEGSKA, per germline (reference sequence). Trimming removed 5 bases from V and 2 bases from J; junction bases left unmatched: 5. The CDR3 DNA reads as TGCAGTGCTGCACTAGCGGGAGCCGCCTACGAGCAGTACTTC. Protein: CSAALAGAAYEQYF.

This clonotype has a count of ten or more. In nucleotides, the CDR3 is TGCGCCAGCAGCTTGGAGGTAGCTACGCAGTATTTT. Its translation is CASSLEVATQYF. V usage is TRBV5-1 and J usage is TRBJ2-3; no firm D call. CDR1 SGHRS and CDR2 YFSETQ come from the germline V gene. This CDR3 contains 12 residues. Trimming took 0 bases from V and 8 from J, leaving 7 bases between them.

The chain has TRBV19 and TRBJ1-6, with 9 bases lining up with TRBD1. There are 14 residues in the CDR3. The trim removed 7 bases at V and 6 bases at J, leaving 4 bases unmatched. Germline assignment: CDR1 LNHDA and CDR2 SQIVND (reference sequence). DNA of the CDR3: TGTGCCAGTAACCCGGGACAGGGTAATTCACCCCTCCACTTT. Its protein is CASNPGQGNSPLHF.

V is TRBV4-1 and J is TRBJ1-2; perhaps TRBD1 as D (5 bases). The V gene's germline CDR1 is MGHRA and CDR2 YSYEKL. Between the trimmed V and J ends, which lost 3 bases and 4 bases, there was a span of 9 bases. The CDR3 is 13 residues long. The CDR3 loop reads CASSHPGGYGYTF. CDR3 bases: TGCGCCAGCAGCCACCCGGGGGGCTATGGCTACACCTTC.

This clonotype was recorded at least ten times. The chain recombines TRBV20-1 with TRBJ1-2; 7 nucleotides match TRBD1. Trimming at V came to 4 bases and at J to 6 bases, leaving 8 bases not matched to a gene. The CDR3 sequence is 13 residues long. CDR1 is DFQATT and CDR2 is SNEGSKA in the germline V gene (reference sequence). In DNA, the CDR3 is TGCAGTGCTACCAGGGGGACAGATGATGGCTACACCTTC. Residues: CSATRGTDDGYTF.

This clonotype was seen repeatedly, ten times or more. This chain connects TRBV27 to TRBJ2-3; D ambiguous. V was pared by 3 bases and J by 14 bases, with 15 bases between. The CDR3 is made up of 12 amino acids. CDR1 and CDR2 (germline): MNHEY, SMNVEV (reference sequence). CDR3 nucleotides: TGTGCCAGCAGTTTCGGCGAGAGCCTAGGGTATTTT. Its translation is CASSFGESLGYF.

This clonotype was seen at least ten times. The chain uses TRBV7-9 and TRBJ1-2, with D maybe TRBD1 (5 bases). V was shortened by 6 bases and J by 0 bases, with 17 bases between the two germline ends. Germline V gene sequence: CDR1 SEHNR, CDR2 FQNEAQ (reference sequence). The CDR3 spans 16 residues. For the CDR3, the DNA is TGTGCCAGCAGTCAAGACAGCATCGCCGCTAACTATGGCTACACCTTC. It specifies CASSQDSIAANYGYTF.

This clonotype was recorded at least ten times. The chain joins TRBV3-1 to TRBJ2-1, with D unclear. V gave up 2 bases and J gave up 7 bases, with 12 bases separating them. Germline V gene lookup returns CDR1 LGHDT and CDR2 YNNKEL (reference sequence). The CDR3 consists of 14 residues. DNA for the CDR3: TGTGCCAGCAGCCAACACCACCGGCTAAATGAGCAGTTCTTC. Encoded protein: CASSQHHRLNEQFF.

This clonotype was seen ten or more times. This rearrangement joins TRBV20-1 to TRBJ2-5; a weak D match, TRBD1 (6 bases). Trimming removed 6 bases at V and 3 bases at J, with 17 bases between. Germline V gene sequence: CDR1 DFQATT, CDR2 SNEGSKA (reference sequence). The CDR3 totals 14 residues. This CDR3 is CSARRGGGEETQYF. CDR3 bases: TGCAGTGCGCGACGAGGGGGTGGCGAAGAGACCCAGTACTTC.

This clonotype was seen ten or more times. The V gene is TRBV6-1, the J gene TRBJ1-4; 7 bases agree with TRBD1. Germline V lookup: CDR1 MNHNS, CDR2 SASEGT. This CDR3 has 13 residues. The J segment lost 6 bases and the V segment lost 8 bases, leaving 6 bases of the junction unmatched. In DNA form, the CDR3 reads TGTGCCAGCCGGCAGGGGGTGGATGAAAAACTGTTTTTT. It translates to CASRQGVDEKLFF.

This clonotype has a count of ten or more. CDR3 bases: TGCAGTGCTAGTGCCTTCGGGGAGGGCAATTCACCCCTCCACTTT. Translation gives CSASAFGEGNSPLHF. The chain has TRBV20-1 and TRBJ1-6; D is ambiguous. CDR1 DFQATT and CDR2 SNEGSKA come from the germline V gene (reference sequence). The V gene lost 3 bases and the J gene lost 7 bases, with 16 bases spanning the gap. The CDR3 has 15 amino acids.

This clonotype appeared many times. The J gene is TRBJ2-6, the V gene TRBV6-5; D ambiguous. The length of the CDR3 is 15 residues. CDR1 and CDR2 (germline): MNHEY, SVGAGI. V was cut by 2 bases and J by 0 bases, with 5 bases left in between. The CDR3 protein is CASSYRNSGANVLTF. In nucleotides, the CDR3 is TGTGCCAGCAGTTACCGGAACTCTGGGGCCAACGTCCTGACTTTC.

In this sample, this clonotype turned up many times. This sequence joins TRBV2 and TRBJ1-5; TRBD1 might be the D (6 bases). In germline, CDR1 is SNHLY, CDR2 FYNNEI. V gave up 2 bases and J gave up 6 bases, with 14 bases separating them. This CDR3 comprises 15 residues. This chain's CDR3 is CASSEMGGLGQPQHF. CDR3 DNA: TGTGCCAGCAGTGAAATGGGGGGGCTTGGTCAGCCCCAGCATTTT.

This clonotype was detected ten times or more. This chain joins TRBV12-3 or TRBV12-4 and TRBJ1-2; 12 positions match TRBD1. The trim removed 1 base at V and 2 bases at J, leaving 2 bases unmatched. There are 16 residues in the CDR3. The CDR3 DNA reads TGTGCCAGCAGTTTAGGAGGGACAGGGGGCAACTATGGCTACACCTTC. It specifies CASSLGGTGGNYGYTF.